A selection of T cell receptor beta chains follows, all from one sample in a study of blood T cell repertoires in COVID-19. TCRdb's copy holds only in-frame clones and misses some; the assay was immunoSEQ multiplex PCR. This sample has some 380,000 clones, with roughly 88% found just once. The specimen sequenced was PBMCs or T cells enriched from blood (not recorded which). These receptors were taken from a middle-aged woman with acute COVID-19. CDR3s include the opening cysteine and the closing phenylalanine or tryptophan. Each record gives: CDR3 length, clone size, V gene, D gene, J gene, CDR3 protein. D genes are given only for firm matches. Not every row has a clone size; where given, it reads once, few, many or a size class.

15,-,TRBV7-9,-,TRBJ1-2,CASPASDLVAGGYTF
19,-,TRBV9,TRBD2,TRBJ2-3,CASSVAGASGGGITDTQYF
16,once,TRBV25-1,-,TRBJ2-5,CASSESLGVGQETQYF
12,once,TRBV7-9,-,TRBJ1-5,CASSRGVWGQHF
14,-,TRBV2,TRBD2,TRBJ2-1,CASRDTSGGNEQFF
16,-,TRBV24-1,-,TRBJ2-2,CATSDFGGGDTGELFF
15,-,TRBV19,TRBD2,TRBJ2-1,CASRPPGLLYNEQFF
15,-,TRBV27,TRBD1,TRBJ2-2,CASSQNRGHTGELFF
14,-,TRBV2,-,TRBJ1-1,CASRAGSGRTEAFF
13,-,TRBV29-1,TRBD1,TRBJ1-6,CSVRDRANSPLHF
15,-,TRBV5-1,TRBD1,TRBJ1-2,CASNRGPGTAYGYTF
12,-,TRBV2,TRBD2,TRBJ2-3,CATRGDVDTQYF
17,few,TRBV18,-,TRBJ2-7,CASSPRLYLESSYEQYF